The source of this TCR beta chain is a study of cytomegalovirus exposure and HLA in healthy donors. On the study more broadly: Approximately 81% of more than 300 genotyped donors fell in the Caucasian-associated ancestry cluster. General study points: In an earlier analysis, most TCR beta V segments were productive about 87% or about 30% of the time. Most likely, a cluster of highly shared sequence variants arose as a sequencing artifact.

The study ran its PCR with 60 Vbeta and 13 Jbeta primers. Method: immunoSEQ multiplex PCR; TCRdb's copy keeps in-frame clones and lacks some. The sample has around 200,000 clones, about three quarters seen once; the top ten hold roughly 2%. Trimming cost V 3 bases and J 7 bases; bases outside gene matches: 7. The CDR3 loop spans 16 amino acids. Germline V lookup: CDR1 SGDLS, CDR2 YYNGEE. As for this clone: Its specificity is unknown.

Sequencing input: PBMCs. This clonotype was sampled from a man aged 18 to 30 in good health and CMV-seronegative. This sequence joins TRBV9 and TRBJ2-1; 13 nucleotides line up with TRBD2. The CDR3 reads CASSALTSGRYNEQFF. The CDR3 coding sequence is TGTGCCAGCAGCGCCCTGACTAGCGGGAGGTATAATGAGCAGTTCTTC.